This entry lists 7 T cell receptor beta chains sequenced from one sample in a study of beta chain features in type 1 diabetes. The antigens of these receptors remain unknown. Expressed TCRB transcripts were sequenced, since all the RNA that had been isolated was reverse transcribed. Measured with immunoSEQ multiplex PCR; TCRdb has only the in-frame clones, and not every one. The sample yields roughly 26,000 clones, roughly 50% seen once. The study's findings and limits: Moderate but significant shortening of TCRB CDR3s was recorded in all four CD4+ subsets from Type 1 diabetes patients.

Sequencing used stem cell memory CD4+ T cells from blood. These receptors all stem from a man aged 30-40 years with type 1 diabetes.

V gene TRBV7-6 combines with J gene TRBJ2-5, with TRBD2 as a possible D gene (6 bases). The tail of the sequence fits TRBJ2-7 better, so the J call may be wrong. Germline assignment: CDR1 SGHVS and CDR2 FNYEAQ. There are 14 residues in the CDR3. The chain's CDR3 is CASSPPGASYEQYF. CDR3 bases: TGTGCCAGCAGCCCTCCGGGAGCCTCCTACGAGCAGTACTTC.

The sample holds a few counts of this clone. The V gene is TRBV7-9, the J gene TRBJ2-5; the match to TRBD1 covers 7 bases. The CDR3 spans 14 residues. Per the germline V gene, CDR1 is SEHNR and CDR2 is FQNEAQ (reference sequence). Trimming removed 5 bases from V and 1 base from J; junction bases left unmatched: 4. CDR3 sequence: CASSVGQFQETQYF. The CDR3 nucleotides are TGTGCCAGCAGCGTGGGACAGTTCCAAGAGACCCAGTACTTC.

The J gene is TRBJ1-1, the V gene TRBV5-4, with D tentatively TRBD1 (5 bases). There are 16 residues in the CDR3. The V end lost 0 bases, the J end lost 4 bases, and 16 bases lay between the germline ends. The germline V gene has CDR1 SGHNT and CDR2 YYREEE (reference sequence). CDR3 protein: CASSLEGFLGGTEAFF. In DNA form, the CDR3 reads TGTGCCAGCAGCTTGGAAGGGTTCTTGGGGGGCACTGAAGCTTTCTTT.

This clone was recorded a few times. The genes are TRBV9 and TRBJ2-3, with TRBD1 matching over 9 bases. The germline V gene has CDR1 SGDLS and CDR2 YYNGEE. Trimming cost V 4 bases and J 0 bases; bases outside gene matches: 6. CDR3 length: 16 residues. CDR3 nucleotides: TGTGCCAGCAGCACACAGGGGGCGGCAAGCACAGATACGCAGTATTTT. It yields the protein CASSTQGAASTDTQYF.

This clone has more than one count but fewer than ten. The chain recombines TRBV19 with TRBJ1-4, with a weak D call TRBD1 (5 bases). This CDR3 has 14 residues. V lost 5 bases and J 2 bases, leaving 9 bases between the germline ends. Looked up from germline, CDR1 is LNHDA and CDR2 is SQIVND (reference sequence). CDR3: CASSRTRTNEKLFF. DNA for the CDR3: TGTGCCAGTAGTCGGACACGTACTAATGAAAAACTGTTTTTT.

The rearrangement links TRBV2 to TRBJ2-7; D uncertain. Germline V gives CDR1 SNHLY, CDR2 FYNNEI. Trimming took off 6 bases at V and 3 bases at J, with 9 bases between the two ends. The CDR3 length is 12 residues. The CDR3 sequence is CASRSGSYEQYF. CDR3 DNA: TGTGCCAGCAGATCGGGTAGCTACGAGCAGTACTTC.

This clone occurred a few times. The chain is built from TRBV29-1 and TRBJ2-3, with unresolved D. Looked up from germline, CDR1 is SQVTM and CDR2 is ANQGSEA. Trimming left V 0 bases short and J 6 bases short, with 10 bases between. The CDR3 spans 13 residues. CDR3 bases: TGCAGCGTTGAAGATCGTGAGTGGGATACGCAGTATTTT. It specifies CSVEDREWDTQYF.